Presented here are 14 T cell receptor beta chains from one specimen sequenced in a study of cytomegalovirus exposure and HLA in healthy donors. The study ran its PCR with 60 Vbeta and 13 Jbeta primers. Sequenced by immunoSEQ multiplex PCR; TCRdb stores in-frame clones only, minus some. The table shows about 170,000 clones, with just over 75% occurring only once. Sequenced material: PBMCs. Receptors were obtained from a woman in her 30s in good health and CMV-seropositive.

The chain employs TRBV29-1 and TRBJ1-1; D gene unclear. CDR1 and CDR2 from the germline V gene are SQVTM and ANQGSEA. Trimming stripped 3 bases from V and 12 bases from J, with 14 bases between. The CDR3 is 11 amino acids. In DNA, the CDR3 is TGCAGCGTTGATAGCGGGGATCGGACTTTCTTT. Protein: CSVDSGDRTFF.

The chain carries TRBV7-2 and TRBJ1-1, with a weak D call TRBD1 (5 bases). The CDR3 has 13 amino acids. Trimming pared 3 bases from V and 3 bases from J, leaving 8 bases between. Germline assignment: CDR1 SGHTA and CDR2 FQGNSA. The CDR3 here is CASSLAGHTEAFF. Written as DNA, the CDR3 is TGTGCCAGCAGCTTGGCAGGGCACACTGAAGCTTTCTTT.

The V and J genes are TRBV5-1 and TRBJ2-3; 11 bases line up with TRBD2. The germline CDR1 and CDR2 sequences are SGHRS and YFSETQ. The CDR3 length is 16 residues. After removal of 2 bases from V and 1 base from J, the junction contained 3 bases not matched to a gene. CDR3: CASSLPLAGGTDTQYF. In DNA form, the CDR3 reads TGCGCCAGCAGCTTACCACTAGCGGGAGGCACAGATACGCAGTATTTT.

This clone was detected a few times. The V call is TRBV28, the J call TRBJ1-1, with 8 bases aligning to TRBD1. The CDR3 contains 14 residues. CDR1 is MDHEN and CDR2 is SYDVKM in the germline V gene. The V gene end was trimmed by 4 bases and the J gene end by 3 bases; junction bases not matched to a gene: 4. CDR3 amino acids: CASSSDRGYTEAFF. In DNA, the CDR3 is TGTGCCAGCAGTTCTGACAGGGGATACACTGAAGCTTTCTTT.

This clone occurred a few times. This rearrangement joins TRBV7-9 to TRBJ2-7, with TRBD2 matching over 9 bases. Per germline, CDR1 SEHNR and CDR2 FQNEAQ (reference sequence). V shed 3 bases and J 3 bases; nucleotides not matched to a gene: 9. This CDR3 has 16 amino acids. The CDR3 region has the DNA TGTGCCAGCAGCTTTTTATTCAGCGGGAGGAACTACGAGCAGTACTTC. This codes for CASSFLFSGRNYEQYF.

The chain recombines TRBV5-1 with TRBJ2-3, with a tentative D call TRBD1 (6 bases). The germline V gene encodes CDR1 SGHRS and CDR2 YFSETQ. The CDR3 length is 16 residues. V dropped 0 bases and J dropped 4 bases, with 15 bases sitting between them. In DNA form, the CDR3 reads TGCGCCAGCAGCTTGGGGGGCGGGCAGGGGTCAGATACGCAGTATTTT. Translated: CASSLGGGQGSDTQYF.

The chain recombines TRBV5-5 with TRBJ2-7; 8 bases line up with TRBD2. J lost 0 bases, V lost 3 bases, and 20 bases had no gene match. CDR3 length equals 20 residues. Germline V CDR1 and CDR2: SGHKS, YYEKEE (reference sequence). Here the CDR3 reads CASSSIAGGSGRANSYEQYF. The CDR3, as DNA: TGTGCCAGCAGCTCCATTGCGGGGGGCTCGGGGCGGGCCAACTCCTACGAGCAGTACTTC.

J is TRBJ2-5 and V is TRBV5-1; 7 nucleotides align to TRBD1. Germline V gene data show CDR1 as SGHRS and CDR2 as YFSETQ. The CDR3 totals 15 residues. With 4 bases clipped from V and 2 bases from J, the junction kept 8 bases outside the gene matches. Here the CDR3 reads CASSLPLTGQETQYF. The DNA for the CDR3 is TGCGCCAGCAGCCTCCCTCTGACAGGGCAAGAGACCCAGTACTTC. The full variable domain, rest sourced from reference TRBV5-1 and TRBJ2-5, is KAGVTQTPRYLIKTRGQQVTLSCSPISGHRSVSWYQQTPGQGLQFLFEYFSETQRNKGNFPGRFSGRQFSNSRSEMNVSTLELGDSALYLCASSLPLTGQETQYFGPGTRLLVL.

The chain combines TRBV27 with TRBJ1-2; D perhaps matches TRBD1 (6 bases). Germline V lookup: CDR1 MNHEY, CDR2 SMNVEV (reference sequence). The CDR3 runs to 15 residues. The V end lost 5 bases, the J end lost 0 bases, and 13 bases lay between the germline ends. CDR3 in DNA: TGTGCCAGCAGTCACAGGGCCCTCTCTAACTATGGCTACACCTTC. Translating it yields CASSHRALSNYGYTF.

This chain joins TRBV4-3 and TRBJ2-3, with D unclear. Germline V gene lookup returns CDR1 LGHNA and CDR2 YSLEER. The CDR3 totals 17 residues. Trimming took off 0 bases at V and 1 base at J, with 14 bases between the two ends. The CDR3 reads CASSQDGRLRGTDTQYF. CDR3 nucleotides: TGCGCCAGCAGCCAAGATGGCCGACTCCGAGGCACAGATACGCAGTATTTT.

This clone was counted only a few times. The chain uses TRBV7-9 and TRBJ2-3; 9 positions match TRBD2. CDR3 length: 17 residues. Trimming at V came to 4 bases and at J to 2 bases, leaving 10 bases not matched to a gene. Germline V gives CDR1 SEHNR, CDR2 FQNEAQ (reference sequence). The DNA of the CDR3 is TGTGCCAGCAGCTCTAGACTAGCGGAGGGGAACACAGATACGCAGTATTTT. It translates to CASSSRLAEGNTDTQYF.

The J gene is TRBJ2-3, the V gene TRBV6-5, with D possibly matching TRBD2 (6 bases). Germline-derived CDR1 and CDR2 are MNHEY and SVGAGI. Trimming took 5 bases from V and 5 from J, leaving 17 bases between them. There are 15 residues in the CDR3. Here the CDR3 DNA reads TGTGCCAGCAGTCTTCTAGCGAGGGGCTTAGATACGCAGTATTTT. It is translated as CASSLLARGLDTQYF.

V usage is TRBV28 and J usage is TRBJ1-2; 7 bases map to TRBD1. V shed 5 bases and J 0 bases; nucleotides not matched to a gene: 9. This CDR3 region has 16 residues. Germline lookup yields CDR1 MDHEN and CDR2 SYDVKM. The CDR3: CASSGPQGGTNYGYTF. CDR3 DNA: TGTGCCAGCAGTGGACCTCAAGGGGGCACTAACTATGGCTACACCTTC.

Points on this clone: A read error may produce the germline difference seen at one junction end. The DNA for the CDR3 is TGTGCCGGCAGTTCCCTCTTAGCCATGAACACTGAAGCTTTCTTT. Translating gives CAGSSLLAMNTEAFF. The chain links TRBV28 to TRBJ1-1; D is unresolved. Per the germline V gene, CDR1 is MDHEN and CDR2 is SYDVKM. The CDR3 spans 15 residues.